This T cell receptor beta chain was sequenced for a study of T-cell reconstitution after alpha-beta-depleted transplantation in children. Preparation of the TCRbeta library used unique molecular identifiers. TCRdb called the PCR reads again in MiXCR, with one record for every CDR3 protein. Here the sample spans fewer than 400,000 distinct CDR3 sequences, roughly 21% being singletons. V dropped 1 base and J dropped 3 bases, with 10 bases sitting between them. CDR3 length: 15 amino acids. The germline V gene encodes CDR1 MGHDK and CDR2 SYGVNS. The chain combines TRBV25-1 with TRBJ2-4; D is undetermined. The clonotype originates from a human donor who donated a stem cell graft to a child with acute myeloid leukemia. Sample: PBMCs from the stem cell graft donor, taken from the stem cell graft. This chain's CDR3 is CASSEFGDVKNIQYF. The DNA for the CDR3 is TGTGCCAGCAGTGAATTTGGGGATGTCAAAAACATTCAGTACTTC.